The rows below give T cell receptor beta chains drawn from one sample of a study of brain T cells in children with intractable seizures. Only in-frame clones appear in the TCRdb table, and some are missing; sequencing was by immunoSEQ multiplex PCR. The profile covers about 350,000 clones, with over 90% appearing a single time and 5.7% taken by the ten largest. The specimen comprised peripheral blood, sampled roughly 5 months after surgery. These receptor sequences come from a boy in the first two years of life with tuberous sclerosis and intractable seizures. The CDR3 runs from the conserved cysteine through the conserved F or W. The order of the fields is V gene, clone size, D gene, J gene, CDR3 length, CDR3 protein, CDR3 DNA. D genes are given only for firm matches. The size of a clone is reported for some rows only, either as once, few or many, or as a class for expanded clones.

TRBV2	-	TRBD1	TRBJ1-1	13	CASQRDRGTEAFF	TGTGCCAGTCAGCGGGACAGGGGAACTGAAGCTTTCTTT
TRBV14	once	TRBD1	TRBJ2-3	16	CASSFRTGGRTDTQYF	TGTGCCAGCAGCTTTCGGACAGGGGGCCGCACAGATACGCAGTATTTT
TRBV18	-	TRBD1	TRBJ2-7	14	CASSTGTGTYEQYF	TGTGCCAGCTCCACCGGGACAGGGACCTACGAGCAGTACTTC
TRBV7-9	-	TRBD2	TRBJ2-1	13	CASSLVGTREQFF	TGTGCCAGCAGCTTAGTCGGGACTAGAGAGCAGTTCTTC
TRBV5-1	-	TRBD2	TRBJ2-3	19	CASSLVGLAGGTSTDTQYF	TGCGCCAGCAGCTTGGTAGGACTAGCGGGAGGGACCAGCACAGATACGCAGTATTTT
TRBV19	-	TRBD1	TRBJ1-6	15	CASSVGTAGNSPLHF	TGTGCCAGTAGTGTAGGGACAGCAGGGAATTCACCCCTCCACTTT
TRBV7-3	-	TRBD2	TRBJ2-7	17	CASSRSRTSVLDYEQYF	TGTGCCAGCAGCCGAAGCAGAACTAGCGTCCTGGACTACGAGCAGTACTTC
TRBV18	once	-	TRBJ1-4	16	CASSPGRAATNEKLFF	TGTGCCAGCTCACCAGGGCGGGCTGCAACTAATGAAAAACTGTTTTTT
TRBV27	-	-	TRBJ1-4	13	CASSLKGYEKLFF	TGTGCCAGCAGTTTAAAGGGATATGAAAAACTGTTTTTT
TRBV6-5	-	-	TRBJ1-4	13	CASRGFGQLASFF	TGTGCCAGCAGGGGATTCGGACAGCTTGCAAGTTTTTTT
TRBV11-3	once	-	TRBJ2-5	16	CASSLDLARVGETQYF	TGTGCCAGCAGCTTAGATCTTGCTAGAGTGGGGGAGACCCAGTACTTC
TRBV11-3	-	-	TRBJ1-6	14	CASSLVSYNSPLHF	TGTGCCAGCAGCTTAGTCTCTTATAATTCACCCCTCCACTTT
TRBV6-6	-	-	TRBJ2-3	15	CASSYSRGETDTQYF	TGTGCCAGCAGTTACTCCAGGGGCGAAACAGATACGCAGTATTTT
TRBV24-1	few	-	TRBJ1-5	13	CATSETGNQPQHF	TGTGCCACCAGTGAAACAGGGAATCAGCCCCAGCATTTT
TRBV3-1/TRBV3-2	-	TRBD1	TRBJ1-2	15	CASSQEGGTGDGYTF	TGTGCCAGCAGCCAAGAGGGCGGGACAGGGGATGGCTACACCTTC
TRBV9	once	-	TRBJ1-1	17	CASSAGTRARGDTEAFF	TGTGCCAGCAGCGCCGGAACTAGGGCGAGGGGGGACACTGAAGCTTTCTTT
TRBV5-1	-	-	TRBJ1-4	19	CASSRRATQQPPRREKLFF	TGCGCCAGCAGCCGAAGGGCCACCCAACAGCCACCCCGCCGGGAAAAACTGTTTTTT
TRBV10-3	once	TRBD1	TRBJ2-7	14	CAIGGQGPIYEQYF	TGTGCCATCGGGGGACAGGGGCCCATCTACGAGCAGTACTTC
TRBV5-6	once	TRBD2	TRBJ2-1	16	CASSLPGLAGSNEQFF	TGTGCCAGCAGCTTGCCCGGACTAGCGGGGAGTAATGAGCAGTTCTTC
TRBV11-2	-	TRBD1	TRBJ2-1	18	CASSSTGQVGGGSNEQFF	TGTGCCAGCAGCTCCACCGGACAGGTGGGTGGGGGCTCCAATGAGCAGTTCTTC
TRBV29-1	-	-	TRBJ2-7	15	CSVEDRVSGPYEQYF	TGCAGCGTTGAAGATCGGGTTAGCGGACCCTACGAGCAGTACTTC
TRBV12-3/TRBV12-4	-	-	TRBJ2-1	11	CASSWTLGQFF	TGTGCCAGCAGTTGGACATTAGGGCAGTTCTTC
TRBV6-4	once	-	TRBJ1-1	23	CASSDSFAGTVDGLPPANTEAFF	TGTGCCAGCAGTGACTCGTTCGCGGGGACGGTTGACGGGCTACCTCCGGCCAACACTGAAGCTTTCTTT